Following are 13 T cell receptor beta chains from one sample sequenced in a study of cytomegalovirus exposure and HLA in healthy donors (dated by TCRdb to the late 2010s). The library was made by the immunoSEQ multiplex PCR assay. The multiplex PCR relied on a mix of 60 forward primers for TCR Vbeta segments and 13 reverse primers for TCR Jbeta segments. TCRdb carries this immuneACCESS record with in-frame sequences only. Its versions omit some clonotypes, under half of them owing to an unresolved V gene in the studies checked, with the rest unexplained. For this sample the table gives some 130,000 clones, of which about 82% were detected only once. Roughly 1.2% of the sample comes from the top ten. Sequences were obtained from PBMCs. Source of these receptors: a boy younger than 18 in good health and CMV-seronegative.

J is TRBJ2-7 and V is TRBV18; 7 bases map to TRBD2. V shed 3 bases, J shed 2 bases, and the junction held 7 bases outside the gene matches. The CDR3 has 15 residues. Per the germline V gene, CDR1 is KGHSH and CDR2 is LQKENI. The CDR3 nucleotides are TGTGCCAGCTCACCCGGTGCGGGGGATACCTACGAGCAGTACTTC. Its protein is CASSPGAGDTYEQYF.

J is TRBJ2-2 and V is TRBV9; no firm D call. The CDR3 length is 15 residues. Germline lookup yields CDR1 SGDLS and CDR2 YYNGEE. Trimming took off 7 bases at V and 3 bases at J, with 16 bases between the two ends. CDR3 coding DNA: TGTGCCAGCCTCCCCCCCGGGTTACACACCGGGGAGCTGTTTTTT. Translated: CASLPPGLHTGELFF.

The chain's CDR3 is CASSISVAGSLDTGELFF. The CDR3 region has the DNA TGTGCCAGCAGCATATCGGTAGCGGGAAGTCTCGACACCGGGGAGCTGTTTTTT. The chain carries TRBV11-2 and TRBJ2-2; 8 bases agree with TRBD2. The germline gives CDR1 SGHAT, CDR2 FQNNGV. The V segment lost 5 bases and the J segment 3 bases; nucleotides outside the gene matches: 14. This CDR3 has 18 amino acids.

This chain connects TRBV12-5 to TRBJ2-1, with TRBD2 identical over 15 bases. The CDR3 has 18 amino acids. The J segment lost 4 bases and the V segment lost 5 bases, leaving 9 bases of the junction unmatched. CDR1 and CDR2 (germline): LGHNT, FRNRAP. As DNA, the CDR3 is TGTGCTAGTGGTCCGCGGACTAGCGGGAGGGTCTGGTACAATGAGCAGTTCTTC. Protein sequence: CASGPRTSGRVWYNEQFF.

This clone was seen only once. V and J are TRBV6-6 and TRBJ1-2; D call uncertain. This CDR3 contains 15 residues. The germline V and J ends were trimmed by 3 bases and 1 base, with 12 bases remaining between them. Per germline, CDR1 MNHNY and CDR2 SVGAGI (reference sequence). The CDR3 region has the DNA TGTGCCAGCAGTTATGCCCAGGATCTTAACTATGGCTACACCTTC. Translation: CASSYAQDLNYGYTF.

This sequence joins TRBV7-9 and TRBJ2-1; 9 nucleotides agree with TRBD2. CDR3 length equals 16 residues. Germline CDR1 is SEHNR and CDR2 is FQNEAQ (reference sequence). V was pared by 1 base and J by 7 bases, with 8 bases of the junction left unmatched. CDR3 nucleotides: TGTGCCAGCAGCTTAGATCGACTAGCGGTGAAGAATGAGCAGTTCTTC. This translates into CASSLDRLAVKNEQFF.

This chain links TRBV5-4 with TRBJ2-7; the D gene is possibly TRBD2 (5 bases). The CDR3 extends over 14 amino acids. V was cut by 10 bases and J by 2 bases, with 19 bases left in between. The germline gives CDR1 SGHNT, CDR2 YYREEE (reference sequence). The CDR3 DNA sequence: TGTGCCTCCCCCATGAGGGCGCGGGCCTACGAGCAGTACTTC. It translates to CASPMRARAYEQYF.

The table lists this clone with a count of one. J is TRBJ2-7 and V is TRBV5-6; 11 positions match TRBD1. Germline V gene data show CDR1 as SGHDT and CDR2 as YYEEEE. CDR3 length equals 15 residues. Trimming cost V 5 bases and J 1 base; bases outside gene matches: 5. CDR3 sequence: CASRARDRGSYEQYF. The CDR3 region has the DNA TGTGCCAGCAGGGCCCGGGACAGGGGGTCCTACGAGCAGTACTTC.

The chain is built from TRBV6-1 and TRBJ2-3, with 7 bases fitting TRBD1. This CDR3 is built from 15 residues. J lost 6 bases, V lost 7 bases, and 13 bases had no gene match. Germline loops: CDR1 MNHNS, CDR2 SASEGT. This chain's CDR3 is CASNEYRGFSDTQYF. CDR3 in DNA: TGTGCCAGCAATGAGTACAGGGGATTTTCGGATACGCAGTATTTT.

The V call is TRBV30, the J call TRBJ2-7, with 9 bases fitting TRBD1. The CDR3 runs to 13 residues. CDR1 is GTSNPN and CDR2 is SVGIG in the germline V gene (reference sequence). Unmatched junction bases numbered 6, after V lost 6 bases and J lost 3 bases. The CDR3: CACSGTGYYEQYF. The CDR3 DNA is TGTGCCTGTTCCGGGACAGGGTACTACGAGCAGTACTTC. The variable domain in full, completed from reference TRBV30 and TRBJ2-7, reads SQTIHQWPATLVQPVGSPLSLECTVEGTSNPNLYWYRQAAGRGLQLLFYSVGIGQISSEVPQNLSASRPQDRQFILSSKKLLLSDSGFYLCACSGTGYYEQYFGPGTRLTVT.

Only a few counts were recorded for this clone. The chain combines TRBV27 with TRBJ2-4; D gene uncertain. The CDR3 is 13 residues long. V lost 0 bases and J 6 bases, leaving 6 bases between the germline ends. Germline V CDR1 and CDR2: MNHEY, SMNVEV (reference sequence). The CDR3 sequence: CASSLSNGNIQYF. DNA for the CDR3: TGTGCCAGCAGTTTATCTAACGGAAACATTCAGTACTTC.

The rearrangement uses TRBV11-1 and TRBJ2-3; 7 nucleotides line up with TRBD1. This CDR3 is 14 amino acids long. With 5 bases clipped from V and 3 bases from J, the junction kept 5 bases outside the gene matches. Germline-derived CDR1 and CDR2 are SGHAT and FQDESV (reference sequence). This CDR3 is CASSPRTGTDTQYF. The CDR3 bases are TGTGCCAGCAGCCCGAGGACAGGTACAGATACGCAGTATTTT.

In this sample, this clone turned up a few times. This chain connects TRBV2 to TRBJ1-1; TRBD1 matches 9 bases. J was trimmed by 6 bases and V by 7 bases; bases with no gene match: 6. There are 13 residues in the CDR3. Germline V gene sequence: CDR1 SNHLY, CDR2 FYNNEI. As DNA, the CDR3 is TGTGCCAGCAATAAGGACAGGGGCGCTGAAGCTTTCTTT. It yields the protein CASNKDRGAEAFF.